There are a few counts of the clone carrying this T cell receptor (beta chain). The data originate from a study of identical twins. TCRdb re-called the 5' RACE reads through MiXCR, storing one row per CDR3 protein. Of approximately 1.8 million distinct CDR3 sequences listed, about 31% are singletons. V was shortened by 6 bases and J by 3 bases, with 13 bases between the two germline ends. CDR1 is KGHSH and CDR2 is LQKENI in the germline V gene. The CDR3 length is 14 residues. The TCR was taken from a newborn girl in good health. The sample taken for sequencing was cord blood. The V gene is TRBV18, the J gene TRBJ2-3; D might be TRBD1 (6 bases). The CDR3 loop is CASSPPQGTDTQYF. CDR3 coding DNA: TGTGCCAGCTCGCCGCCCCAGGGGACAGATACGCAGTATTTT.